What follows are 27 T cell receptor beta chains derived from one specimen sequenced in a study of CD8+ T cells in alopecia areata. Regarding treatment: oral pan-JAK inhibitor, 5-10 mg twice daily. Following RNA extraction, reverse transcription yielded cDNA that acted as the sequencing template. Sequencing used immunoSEQ multiplex PCR; TCRdb keeps in-frame clones, though not all of them. The repertoire holds roughly 170,000 clones, about 60% seen once, with about 12% in the top ten. Specimen: CD8+ T cells sorted from blood, collected at week 24, from a patient treated with tofacitinib. The source is a human donor with alopecia areata.

V gene TRBV12-5 combines with J gene TRBJ1-2; no firm D call. The CDR3 is 13 amino acids. Germline V gene sequence: CDR1 LGHNT, CDR2 FRNRAP. V lost 3 bases and J lost 3, with 8 bases in between. The CDR3 reads CASGLVVDYGYTF. The CDR3 DNA reads as TGTGCTAGTGGTTTAGTGGTGGACTATGGCTACACCTTC.

The rearrangement links TRBV2 to TRBJ1-2; 8 bases map to TRBD1. The CDR3 has 17 amino acids. Per the germline V gene, CDR1 is SNHLY and CDR2 is FYNNEI. The ends lost 6 bases at V and 4 bases at J; junction bases unmatched: 16. The CDR3 sequence is CASSTTSGGQESYGYTF. DNA for the CDR3: TGTGCCAGCAGCACCACAAGTGGGGGACAGGAAAGCTATGGCTACACCTTC.

On this clone itself: A junction boundary mismatches the germline segment, possibly from a read error. J is TRBJ1-5 and V is TRBV6-1; D is uncertain. This CDR3 has 15 amino acids. In germline, CDR1 is MNHNS, CDR2 SASEGT. The CDR3 protein is CAISESESSWQPQHF. DNA of the CDR3: TGTGCCATCAGTGAGTCTGAAAGTTCCTGGCAGCCCCAGCATTTT.

The gene calls are TRBV4-1 and TRBJ2-2, with D tentatively TRBD1 (6 bases). The ends were cut back, 8 bases at V and 6 bases at J, with 16 bases in the middle. The CDR3 runs 14 residues. Germline V lookup: CDR1 MGHRA, CDR2 YSYEKL. CDR3 residues: CASGVPQGAGELFF. CDR3 DNA sequence: TGCGCCAGCGGGGTCCCACAGGGTGCCGGGGAGCTGTTTTTT.

The genes are TRBV12-5 and TRBJ1-5; D is ambiguous. Germline V gene data show CDR1 as LGHNT and CDR2 as FRNRAP. V lost 4 bases, J lost 3 bases, and 4 bases lay in between. The CDR3 length is 12 residues. The CDR3 here is CASGSDNQPQHF. In nucleotides, the CDR3 is TGTGCTAGTGGTTCAGACAATCAGCCCCAGCATTTT.

The CDR3 coding sequence is TGTGCCAGCAGCTTTACAGGGGGAAGGGATCAGCCCCAGCATTTT. Protein: CASSFTGGRDQPQHF. The V call is TRBV5-6, the J call TRBJ1-5, with 8 nucleotides matching TRBD1. Losses at the gene ends were 2 bases for V and 5 bases for J; bases not matched to a gene: 6. This CDR3 contains 15 residues. The germline gives CDR1 SGHDT, CDR2 YYEEEE.

This chain links TRBV11-2 with TRBJ1-3, with a possible D match to TRBD1 (6 bases). Germline values: CDR1 SGHAT, CDR2 FQNNGV. The CDR3 runs to 19 residues. V was clipped by 5 bases and J by 0 bases, with 23 bases between them. In DNA, the CDR3 is TGTGCCAGCAGCCCTCAGGCAGGACAGCGGCACCTCTCTGGAAACACCATATATTTT. Protein product: CASSPQAGQRHLSGNTIYF.

The chain combines TRBV6-4 with TRBJ1-2, with D possibly TRBD1 on 6 matching bases. V was pared by 2 bases and J by 0 bases, with 10 bases between. The germline V gene encodes CDR1 MRHNA and CDR2 SNTAGT. The CDR3 length is 15 residues. The CDR3 nucleotides are TGTGCCAGCAGTGACAACGGGGGCCCTAACTATGGCTACACCTTC. It specifies CASSDNGGPNYGYTF.

This clone has only a few counts. The V and J genes are TRBV9 and TRBJ1-2; tentatively, D is TRBD1 (6 bases). There are 14 residues in the CDR3. Germline V gene lookup returns CDR1 SGDLS and CDR2 YYNGEE. V was trimmed by 2 bases and J by 4 bases, leaving 12 bases between them. CDR3 nucleotides: TGTGCCAGCAGCGTCGGGGGACAACTCTATGGCTACACCTTC. This translates into CASSVGGQLYGYTF.

The rearrangement joins TRBV13 to TRBJ2-3; 7 nucleotides agree with TRBD1. This CDR3 contains 15 residues. The V and J ends lost 10 bases and 2 bases, in that order; junction bases with no gene match: 12. CDR1 is PRHDT, CDR2 FYEKMQ, per germline (reference sequence). CDR3 protein: CATQPGQTSTDTQYF. The CDR3, as DNA: TGTGCCACACAGCCGGGACAGACCTCCACAGATACGCAGTATTTT.

The chain combines TRBV30 with TRBJ2-7; 7 bases agree with TRBD1. The V gene end was trimmed by 2 bases and the J gene end by 2 bases; junction bases not matched to a gene: 9. The CDR3 is made up of 15 amino acids. The germline V gene has CDR1 GTSNPN and CDR2 SVGIG (reference sequence). CDR3 protein: CAWSYRDSGPYEQYF. The CDR3 coding sequence is TGTGCCTGGAGTTACCGGGACAGCGGACCCTACGAGCAGTACTTC.

CDR3 in amino acids: CASSGGRGYTF. The DNA of the CDR3 is TGCGCCAGCAGTGGGGGCCGTGGCTACACCTTC. The chain uses TRBV4-1 and TRBJ1-2; D perhaps matches TRBD1 (6 bases). Germline CDR1 MGHRA, CDR2 YSYEKL. Trimming removed 6 bases from V and 7 bases from J, with 9 bases in between. CDR3 length: 11 amino acids.

The rearrangement links TRBV19 to TRBJ2-7; 7 bases map to TRBD1. The germline gives CDR1 LNHDA, CDR2 SQIVND (reference sequence). The CDR3 length is 14 residues. After removal of 6 bases from V and 2 bases from J, the junction contained 7 bases not matched to a gene. Written as DNA, the CDR3 is TGTGCCAGTAGATCGATCGACAGGGCCTACGAGCAGTACTTC. Translation gives CASRSIDRAYEQYF.

The chain carries TRBV7-2 and TRBJ2-5; 14 bases fit TRBD2. Trimming cost V 4 bases and J 5 bases; bases outside gene matches: 6. CDR1 is SGHTA and CDR2 is FQGNSA in the germline V gene. The CDR3 runs to 16 residues. The CDR3 region is CASSSRTSGGRETQYF. For the CDR3, the DNA is TGTGCCAGCAGCTCCAGGACTAGCGGGGGGAGGGAGACCCAGTACTTC.

The chain recombines TRBV5-1 with TRBJ2-7, with D maybe TRBD1 (5 bases). This CDR3 is 13 amino acids long. The germline gives CDR1 SGHRS, CDR2 YFSETQ. The V gene lost 7 bases and the J gene lost 2 bases, with 13 bases spanning the gap. Here the CDR3 reads CASGAGGTYEQYF. CDR3 sequence (DNA): TGCGCCAGCGGGGCAGGTGGAACCTACGAGCAGTACTTC.

This clone was detected only a few times. The V and J genes are TRBV4-1 and TRBJ2-1; either TRBD1 or TRBD2 may fit D (5 bases each). Trimming pared 1 base from V and 8 bases from J, leaving 12 bases between. The CDR3 covers 14 residues. Germline assignment: CDR1 MGHRA and CDR2 YSYEKL. CDR3 sequence (DNA): TGCGCCAGCAGCCAAGGATCCGGGACCGATGAGCAGTTCTTC. Translation gives CASSQGSGTDEQFF.

The chain couples TRBV14 to TRBJ2-5; 7 nucleotides align to TRBD2. The V gene's germline CDR1 is SGHDN and CDR2 FVKESK. The V gene end was trimmed by 0 bases and the J gene end by 0 bases; junction bases not matched to a gene: 4. The length of the CDR3 is 16 residues. The CDR3 region is CASSQDHGGYQETQYF. In nucleotides, the CDR3 is TGTGCCAGCAGCCAAGATCACGGGGGGTACCAAGAGACCCAGTACTTC.

This CDR3 is CASSLVGMHYGYTF. In nucleotides, the CDR3 is TGTGCCAGCAGCTTGGTAGGGATGCACTATGGCTACACCTTC. The chain employs TRBV5-6 and TRBJ1-2; no firm D call. Germline CDR1 and CDR2: SGHDT and YYEEEE. The V end was cut by 0 bases, the J end by 3 bases, with 9 bases between. The CDR3 is 14 amino acids.

The chain combines TRBV18 with TRBJ2-7; 7 nucleotides align to TRBD1. Trimming at V came to 6 bases and at J to 1 base, leaving 6 bases not matched to a gene. Germline-derived CDR1 and CDR2 are KGHSH and LQKENI. This CDR3 has 14 amino acids. CDR3 amino acids: CASSVRDRSYEQYF. In nucleotides, the CDR3 is TGTGCCAGCTCCGTCCGGGACAGATCCTACGAGCAGTACTTC.

This clone was detected a few times. In the same sample, other DNA sequences code for this CDR3. V and J are TRBV2 and TRBJ2-3; the D is unclear. V dropped 6 bases and J dropped 5 bases, with 12 bases sitting between them. The CDR3 is 13 residues long. CDR1 SNHLY and CDR2 FYNNEI come from the germline V gene. The CDR3 DNA is TGTGCCAGCAGAAAGGGTTTCAGAGATACGCAGTATTTT. It specifies CASRKGFRDTQYF.

J is TRBJ2-7 and V is TRBV30; tentatively, D is TRBD1 (6 bases). CDR1 is GTSNPN and CDR2 is SVGIG in the germline V gene (reference sequence). V was trimmed by 7 bases and J by 4 bases, leaving 20 bases between them. The CDR3 extends over 14 amino acids. The CDR3 DNA sequence: TGTGCCTACAAATCACCGGGACAAACATACGAGCAGTACTTC. Its protein is CAYKSPGQTYEQYF.

The CDR3 reads CASSQQGNEQYF. The CDR3, as DNA: TGCGCCAGCAGCCAGCAGGGTAACGAGCAGTACTTC. The V and J genes are TRBV5-1 and TRBJ2-7; D may be TRBD1 (5 bases). Germline V gives CDR1 SGHRS, CDR2 YFSETQ. This CDR3 is built from 12 residues. Between the trimmed V and J ends, which lost 4 bases and 5 bases, there was a span of 10 bases.

The V and J genes are TRBV27 and TRBJ2-2; possible D gene TRBD1, 5 bases. This CDR3 is built from 15 residues. Looked up from germline, CDR1 is MNHEY and CDR2 is SMNVEV (reference sequence). V lost 8 bases and J 1 base, leaving 14 bases between the germline ends. CDR3 DNA: TGTGCCAGCGCCTACCACGGACAGAACACCGGGGAGCTGTTTTTT. Translation: CASAYHGQNTGELFF.

This clone was seen a handful of times. This chain joins TRBV29-1 and TRBJ2-7; 7 nucleotides match TRBD1. Trimming at V came to 2 bases and at J to 6 bases, leaving 10 bases not matched to a gene. CDR1 and CDR2 from the germline V gene are SQVTM and ANQGSEA. The CDR3 is 14 amino acids. The CDR3 spells CSVELGTEGFEQYF. CDR3 sequence (DNA): TGCAGCGTTGAATTAGGGACAGAGGGTTTCGAGCAGTACTTC.

The V gene is TRBV27, the J gene TRBJ2-5; 9 bases agree with TRBD2. In germline, CDR1 is MNHEY, CDR2 SMNVEV (reference sequence). The CDR3 is made up of 14 amino acids. Unmatched junction bases numbered 8, after V lost 5 bases and J lost 7 bases. The CDR3 is CASSGGGGASTQYF. CDR3 coding DNA: TGTGCCAGCAGTGGAGGCGGGGGGGCCTCGACCCAGTACTTC.

This chain connects TRBV5-1 to TRBJ2-7; D unresolved. Deletions cut 5 bases from V and 5 bases from J, with 20 bases between. This CDR3 region has 15 residues. Germline CDR1 SGHRS, CDR2 YFSETQ. The CDR3 bases are TGCGCCAGCAGGACAAAATCGACCGACCAGCACGAGCAGTACTTC. Amino acids: CASRTKSTDQHEQYF.

In its sample, this clone was seen a few times. This chain connects TRBV7-9 to TRBJ2-7, with 7 bases lining up with TRBD1. The trim removed 5 bases at V and 4 bases at J, leaving 2 bases unmatched. Germline CDR1 is SEHNR and CDR2 is FQNEAQ (reference sequence). CDR3 length: 12 residues. This CDR3 reads CASSGTEYEQYF. The CDR3 DNA follows: TGTGCCAGCAGCGGGACAGAGTACGAGCAGTACTTC. The full variable domain, with the rest looked up from reference TRBV7-9 and TRBJ2-7, is DTGVSQNPRHKITKRGQNVTFRCDPISEHNRLYWYRQTLGQGPEFLTYFQNEAQLEKSRLLSDRFSAERPKGSFSTLEIQRTEQGDSAMYLCASSGTEYEQYFGPGTRLTVT.